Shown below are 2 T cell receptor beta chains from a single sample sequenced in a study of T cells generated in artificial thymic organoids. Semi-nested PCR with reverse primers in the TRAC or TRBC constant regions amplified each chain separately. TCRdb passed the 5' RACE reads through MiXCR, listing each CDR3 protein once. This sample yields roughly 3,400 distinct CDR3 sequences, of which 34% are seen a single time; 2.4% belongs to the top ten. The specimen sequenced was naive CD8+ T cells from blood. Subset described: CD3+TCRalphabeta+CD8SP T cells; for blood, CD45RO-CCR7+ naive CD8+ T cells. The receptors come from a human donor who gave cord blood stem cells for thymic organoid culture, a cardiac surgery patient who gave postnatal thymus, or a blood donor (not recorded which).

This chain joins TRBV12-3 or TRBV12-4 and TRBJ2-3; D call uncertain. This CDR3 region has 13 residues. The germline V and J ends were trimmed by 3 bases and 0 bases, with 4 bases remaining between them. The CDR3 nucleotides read TGTGCCAGCAGTTTCGGTAGCACAGATACGCAGTATTTT. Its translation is CASSFGSTDTQYF.

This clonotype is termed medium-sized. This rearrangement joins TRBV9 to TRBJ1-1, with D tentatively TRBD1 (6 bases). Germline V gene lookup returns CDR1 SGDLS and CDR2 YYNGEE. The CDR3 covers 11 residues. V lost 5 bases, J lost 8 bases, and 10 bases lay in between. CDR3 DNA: TGTGCCAGCAGGGCCGGACAGGAAGCTTTCTTT. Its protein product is CASRAGQEAFF.